The rows below give T cell receptor beta chains drawn from one sample of a study of CD8 T cells in ankylosing spondylitis. TCRdb redid the calling of the 5' RACE reads with MiXCR, one entry per CDR3 protein. This table holds 25,000 to 40,000 distinct CDR3 sequences, around 6.7% found once. Sequences were obtained from blood, either unsorted or a sorted T cell fraction (not recorded which). All receptors derive from a male donor with ankylosing spondylitis or in good health (not recorded which). The CDR3 runs from the conserved cysteine through the conserved F or W. A D gene is named only where the DNA matches it firmly. Expanded clones are given a class, and other clones once, few, many or no size at all.

.	15	TRBV28	TRBJ2-7	once	CASSLPGQGGYEQYF	TGTGCCAGCAGCTTGCCCGGACAGGGAGGGTACGAGCAGTACTTC
.	13	TRBV3-1	TRBJ2-2	.	CAGSLARLGELFF	TGTGCCGGCAGCCTAGCGCGACTAGGGGAGCTGTTTTTT
.	13	TRBV4-1	TRBJ2-5	many	CASSQTRGETQYF	TGCGCCAGCAGCCAAACCCGGGGTGAGACCCAGTACTTC
.	16	TRBV4-1	TRBJ1-3	few	CASSLPLGGRGNTIYF	TGCGCCAGCAGCCTCCCATTGGGGGGGCGCGGAAACACCATATATTTT
TRBD2	17	TRBV24-1	TRBJ2-3	medium-sized	CATSDFTGRAEGDTQYF	TGTGCCACCAGTGATTTTACCGGGAGGGCCGAGGGAGATACGCAGTATTTT
.	15	TRBV24-1	TRBJ2-5	many	CATSDSGLGQKTQYF	TGTGCCACCAGTGATTCCGGGTTGGGGCAGAAGACCCAGTACTTC
TRBD2	16	TRBV20-1	TRBJ2-3	many	CCARLAGGGDVDTQYF	TGCTGTGCTAGGCTAGCGGGAGGAGGAGATGTAGATACGCAGTATTTT
.	12	TRBV7-2	TRBJ2-7	.	CTSSRDFYEQYF	TGTACCAGCAGCCGGGACTTCTACGAGCAGTACTTC
.	14	TRBV19	TRBJ2-1	many	CASSMRVNHNEQFF	TGTGCCAGTAGTATGCGGGTTAACCACAATGAGCAGTTCTTC
.	13	TRBV5-5	TRBJ2-5	many	CASSFLRKETQYF	TGTGCCAGCAGCTTTTTGCGGAAAGAGACCCAGTACTTC
.	22	TRBV27	TRBJ2-7	.	CASSPSRTSRGLRLTPSYEQYF	TGTGCCAGCAGCCCCTCCCGGACTTCGAGGGGCCTTAGGCTTACGCCCTCCTACGAGCAGTACTTC
TRBD2	14	TRBV7-9	TRBJ2-1	.	CASSPRGSGSEQFF	TGTGCCAGCAGCCCCCGAGGGAGCGGGAGTGAGCAGTTCTTC
.	14	TRBV5-1	TRBJ2-7	.	CASSGGTLSYERYF	TGCGCCAGCAGCGGCGGGACTCTCTCCTACGAGCGGTACTTC
.	13	TRBV12-3/TRBV12-4	TRBJ2-5	.	CASSLLSRETQYF	TGTGCCAGCAGTTTACTCAGTCGGGAGACCCAGTACTTC
.	14	TRBV19	TRBJ2-7	few	CASTQGRESGEQYF	TGTGCCAGTACCCAAGGACGGGAGTCGGGGGAGCAGTACTTC
TRBD2	13	TRBV20-1	TRBJ2-7	many	CSATGLAGVEQYF	TGCAGTGCTACTGGACTAGCGGGAGTCGAGCAGTACTTC
TRBD2	15	TRBV20-1	TRBJ2-3	many	CCASLAGGLADTQYF	TGCTGTGCCTCGCTAGCGGGAGGGCTCGCAGATACGCAGTATTTT
TRBD2	15	TRBV5-1	TRBJ2-1	many	CASSYSTSGRAQIIF	TGCGCCAGCAGCTATTCGACTAGCGGGAGGGCTCAGATTATCTTC
TRBD2	15	TRBV12-3/TRBV12-4	TRBJ2-1	medium-sized	CASRVAGFDYNEQFF	TGTGCCAGCAGAGTAGCGGGGTTCGACTACAATGAGCAGTTCTTC
TRBD1	16	TRBV3-1	TRBJ1-3	many	CASSQGSDRVGNTIYF	TGTGCCAGCAGCCAAGGTTCGGACAGGGTTGGAAACACCATATATTTT
TRBD2	14	TRBV7-9	TRBJ2-7	few	CASSFGGRVYEQYF	TGTGCCAGCAGCTTTGGCGGGAGGGTTTACGAGCAGTACTTC
.	12	TRBV9	TRBJ2-1	medium-sized	CASSLSRGEQFF	TGTGCCAGCAGCCTTTCGAGGGGTGAGCAGTTCTTC
TRBD2	16	TRBV4-1	TRBJ2-4	medium-sized	CASSPTGTSGRHIQYF	TGCGCCAGCAGCCCTACCGGGACTAGCGGGAGGCACATTCAGTACTTC
.	15	TRBV27	TRBJ2-2	many	CASSLSRGTTGELFF	TGTGCCAGCAGTTTATCCAGGGGAACCACCGGGGAGCTGTTTTTT
TRBD1	13	TRBV6-1	TRBJ1-1	many	CAGDRGLNTEAFF	TGTGCCGGGGACAGGGGTCTAAACACTGAAGCTTTCTTT
.	15	TRBV7-3	TRBJ1-5	many	CASSLPDRTYQPQHF	TGTGCCAGCAGCTTACCTGACAGGACATATCAGCCCCAGCATTTT
.	17	TRBV20-1	TRBJ1-6	many	CSARDSTEGWYNSPLHF	TGCAGTGCTAGAGATTCGACCGAGGGTTGGTATAATTCACCCCTCCACTTT
TRBD1	15	TRBV4-2	TRBJ2-7	many	CASSQDGQGIYEQYF	TGTGCCAGCAGCCAAGATGGACAGGGAATTTACGAGCAGTACTTC
.	14	TRBV5-1	TRBJ1-4	many	CASSSETGREKLFF	TGCGCCAGCAGCTCGGAAACAGGGCGCGAAAAACTGTTTTTT
.	18	TRBV4-1	TRBJ2-6	many	CASMGSLTSSAGANVLTF	TGCGCCAGCATGGGGAGTCTTACGTCTTCGGCTGGGGCCAACGTCCTGACTTTC